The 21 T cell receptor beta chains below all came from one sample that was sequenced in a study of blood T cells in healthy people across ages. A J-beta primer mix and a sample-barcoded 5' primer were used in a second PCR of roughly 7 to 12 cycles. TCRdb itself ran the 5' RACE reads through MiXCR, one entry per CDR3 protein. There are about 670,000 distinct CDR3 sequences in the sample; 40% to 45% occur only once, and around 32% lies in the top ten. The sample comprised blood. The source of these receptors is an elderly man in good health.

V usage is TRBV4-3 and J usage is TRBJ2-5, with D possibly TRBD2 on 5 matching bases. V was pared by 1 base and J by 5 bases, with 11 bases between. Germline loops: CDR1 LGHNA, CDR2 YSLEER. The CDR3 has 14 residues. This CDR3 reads CASSQVAGRETQYF. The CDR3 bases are TGCGCCAGCAGCCAAGTCGCGGGTCGGGAGACCCAGTACTTC.

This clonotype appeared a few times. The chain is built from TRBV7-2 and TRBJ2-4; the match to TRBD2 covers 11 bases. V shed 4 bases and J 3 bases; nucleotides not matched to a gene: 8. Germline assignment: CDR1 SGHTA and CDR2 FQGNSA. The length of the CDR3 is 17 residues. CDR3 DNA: TGTGCCAGCAGCTCAGTTCTAGCGGGAGGCGGCAAAAACATTCAGTACTTC. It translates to CASSSVLAGGGKNIQYF.

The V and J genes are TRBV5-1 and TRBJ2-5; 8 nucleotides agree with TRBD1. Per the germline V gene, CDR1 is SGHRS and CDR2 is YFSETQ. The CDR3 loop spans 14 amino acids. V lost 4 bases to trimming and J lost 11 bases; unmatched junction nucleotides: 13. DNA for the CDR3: TGCGCCAGCAGCATGGGACAGGTCTACAATGAGCAGTACTTC. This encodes CASSMGQVYNEQYF. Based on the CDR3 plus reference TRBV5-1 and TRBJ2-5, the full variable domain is KAGVTQTPRYLIKTRGQQVTLSCSPISGHRSVSWYQQTPGQGLQFLFEYFSETQRNKGNFPGRFSGRQFSNSRSEMNVSTLELGDSALYLCASSMGQVYNEQYFGPGTRLLVL.

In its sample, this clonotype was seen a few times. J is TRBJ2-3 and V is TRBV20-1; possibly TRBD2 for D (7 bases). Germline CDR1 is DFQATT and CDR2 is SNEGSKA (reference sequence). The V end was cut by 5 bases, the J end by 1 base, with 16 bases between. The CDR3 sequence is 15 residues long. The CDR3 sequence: CSALPLGGGTDTQYF. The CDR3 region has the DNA TGCAGTGCTCTTCCCCTAGGGGGGGGCACAGATACGCAGTATTTT.

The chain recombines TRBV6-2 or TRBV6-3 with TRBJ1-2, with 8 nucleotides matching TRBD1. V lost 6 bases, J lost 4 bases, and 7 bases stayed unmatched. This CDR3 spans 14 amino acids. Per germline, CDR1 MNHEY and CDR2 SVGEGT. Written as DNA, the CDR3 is TGTGCCAGCAGGCAGGGGGCCTGGAGCTATGGCTACACCTTC. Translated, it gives CASRQGAWSYGYTF.

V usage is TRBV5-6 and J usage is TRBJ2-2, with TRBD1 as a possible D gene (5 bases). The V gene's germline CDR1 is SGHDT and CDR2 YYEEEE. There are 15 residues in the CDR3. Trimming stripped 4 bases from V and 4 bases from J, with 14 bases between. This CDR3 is CASSPLGRLTGELFF. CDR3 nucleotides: TGTGCCAGCAGCCCCCTGGGGCGGCTCACCGGGGAGCTGTTTTTT.

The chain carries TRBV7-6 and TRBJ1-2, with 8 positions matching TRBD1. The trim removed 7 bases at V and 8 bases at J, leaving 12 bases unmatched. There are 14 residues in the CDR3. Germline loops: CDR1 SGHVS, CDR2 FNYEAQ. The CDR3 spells CASTATGARGGYTF. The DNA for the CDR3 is TGTGCCAGCACCGCGACAGGGGCTAGGGGAGGCTACACCTTC.

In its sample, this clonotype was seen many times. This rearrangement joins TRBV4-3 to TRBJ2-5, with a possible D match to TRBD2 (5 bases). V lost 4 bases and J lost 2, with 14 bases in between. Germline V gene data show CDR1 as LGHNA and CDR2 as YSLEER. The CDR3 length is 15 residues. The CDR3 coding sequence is TGCGCCAGCAGCCTAGATGCACTAGGGCAAGAGACCCAGTACTTC. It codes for CASSLDALGQETQYF.

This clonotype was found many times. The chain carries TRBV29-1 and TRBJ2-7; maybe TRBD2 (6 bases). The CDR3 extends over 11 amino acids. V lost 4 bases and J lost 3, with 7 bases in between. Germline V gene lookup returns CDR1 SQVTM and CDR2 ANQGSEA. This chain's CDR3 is CSVGGVYEQYF. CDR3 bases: TGCAGCGTTGGGGGGGTCTACGAGCAGTACTTC.

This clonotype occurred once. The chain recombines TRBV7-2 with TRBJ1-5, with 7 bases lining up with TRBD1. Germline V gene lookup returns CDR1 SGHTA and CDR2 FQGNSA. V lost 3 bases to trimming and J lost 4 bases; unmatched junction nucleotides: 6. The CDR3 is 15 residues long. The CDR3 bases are TGTGCCAGCAGCTTCCAGGGGGGCCCAAATCAGCCCCAGCATTTT. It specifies CASSFQGGPNQPQHF.

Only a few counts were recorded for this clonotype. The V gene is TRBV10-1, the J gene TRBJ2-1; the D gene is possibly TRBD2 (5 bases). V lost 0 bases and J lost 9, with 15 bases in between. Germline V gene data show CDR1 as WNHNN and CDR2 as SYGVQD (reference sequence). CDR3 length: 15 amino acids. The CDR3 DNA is TGCGCCAGCAGTGAGTCAGGAAGGGCGGGTGGTGAGCAGTTCTTC. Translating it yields CASSESGRAGGEQFF.

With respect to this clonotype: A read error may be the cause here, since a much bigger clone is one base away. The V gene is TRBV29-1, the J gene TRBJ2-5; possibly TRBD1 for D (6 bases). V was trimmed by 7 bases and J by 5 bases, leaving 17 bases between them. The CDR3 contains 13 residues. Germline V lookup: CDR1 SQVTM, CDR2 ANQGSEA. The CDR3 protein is CSGGTGNSETQYF. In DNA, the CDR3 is TGCAGCGGTGGAACAGGGAATTCGGAGACCCAGTACTTC.

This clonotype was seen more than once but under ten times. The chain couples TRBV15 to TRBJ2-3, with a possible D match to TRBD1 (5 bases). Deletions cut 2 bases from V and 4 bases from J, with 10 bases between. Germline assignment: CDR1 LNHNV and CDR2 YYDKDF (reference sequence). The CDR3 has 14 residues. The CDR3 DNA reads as TGTGCCACCAGCAGAAGTCAGGGATCAGATACGCAGTATTTT. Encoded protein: CATSRSQGSDTQYF.

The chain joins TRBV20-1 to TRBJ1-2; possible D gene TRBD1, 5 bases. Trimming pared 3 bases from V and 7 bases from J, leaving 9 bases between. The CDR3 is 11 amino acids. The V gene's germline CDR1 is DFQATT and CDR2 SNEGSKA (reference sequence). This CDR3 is CSARCRVGYTF. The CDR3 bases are TGCAGTGCTAGGTGCAGGGTTGGCTACACCTTC.

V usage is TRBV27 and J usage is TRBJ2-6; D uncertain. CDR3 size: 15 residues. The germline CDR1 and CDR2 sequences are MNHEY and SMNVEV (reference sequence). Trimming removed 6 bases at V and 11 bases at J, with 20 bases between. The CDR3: CASRLALGPPDVLTF. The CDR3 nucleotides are TGTGCCAGCAGATTAGCACTCGGACCACCCGACGTCCTGACTTTC.

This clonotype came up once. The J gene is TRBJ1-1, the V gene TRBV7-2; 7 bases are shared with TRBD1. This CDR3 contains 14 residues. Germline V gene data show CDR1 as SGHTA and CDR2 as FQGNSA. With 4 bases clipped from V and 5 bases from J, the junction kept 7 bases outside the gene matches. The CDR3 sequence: CASSSPGRGTEAFF. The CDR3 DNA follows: TGTGCCAGCAGCTCTCCCGGCAGGGGGACTGAAGCTTTCTTT.

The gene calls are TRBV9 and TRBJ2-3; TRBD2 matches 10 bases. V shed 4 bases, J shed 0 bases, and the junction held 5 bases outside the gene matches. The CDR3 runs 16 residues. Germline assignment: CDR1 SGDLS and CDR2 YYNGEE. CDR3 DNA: TGTGCCAGCAGCTCACTAGCGGGGATTAGCACAGATACGCAGTATTTT. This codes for CASSSLAGISTDTQYF.

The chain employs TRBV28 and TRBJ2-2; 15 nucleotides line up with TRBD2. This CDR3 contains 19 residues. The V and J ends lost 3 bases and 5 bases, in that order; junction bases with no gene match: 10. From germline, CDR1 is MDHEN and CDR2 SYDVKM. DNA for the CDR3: TGTGCCAGCAGTTTCCCCGGACTAGCGGGAGGGAGGACAACCGGGGAGCTGTTTTTT. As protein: CASSFPGLAGGRTTGELFF.

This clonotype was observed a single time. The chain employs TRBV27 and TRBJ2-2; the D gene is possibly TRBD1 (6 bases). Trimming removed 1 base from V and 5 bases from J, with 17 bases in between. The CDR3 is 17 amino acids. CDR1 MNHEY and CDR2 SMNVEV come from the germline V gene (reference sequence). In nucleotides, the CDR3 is TGTGCCAGCAGTTTATTCCCAGACAGGATAAGTACCGGGGAGCTGTTTTTT. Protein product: CASSLFPDRISTGELFF.

CDR3 DNA sequence: TGCAGTGCTAGAGGTGGGCTAGGCTACGAGCAGTACTTC. Translating it yields CSARGGLGYEQYF. The chain combines TRBV20-1 with TRBJ2-5; D not certain. The DNA end favors TRBJ2-7, so the J call may be wrong. This CDR3 comprises 13 residues. Germline assignment: CDR1 DFQATT and CDR2 SNEGSKA (reference sequence).

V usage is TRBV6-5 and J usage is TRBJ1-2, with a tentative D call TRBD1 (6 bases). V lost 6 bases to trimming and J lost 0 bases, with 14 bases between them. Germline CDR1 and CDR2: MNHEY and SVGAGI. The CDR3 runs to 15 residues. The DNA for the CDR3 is TGTGCCAGCAGCGGACAGCGTACATCTAACTATGGCTACACCTTC. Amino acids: CASSGQRTSNYGYTF.